This T cell receptor beta chain came from a study of T-cell memory formation after mild COVID-19. Turning to the study itself: Clusters of TCRs were largely donor specific. Study-level results: Memory sampled before infection contained some responding clones, suggesting cross-reactive memory joined.

This clonotype turned up a few times. No antigen is known for it. Employing constant-segment primers, 5'RACE generated TCR alpha and TCR beta cDNA libraries bearing sample barcodes and UMIs. TCRdb reprocessed the 5' RACE reads via MiXCR and lists one record per CDR3 protein. The sample carries around 390,000 distinct CDR3 sequences, about 15% recorded once. This sequence originates from a man aged 18 to 30 who had mild COVID-19 (a few samples of this study predate the infection). Cell type and time point are not known. Source material: PBMCs or a T cell subset sorted from them (not recorded which).

The CDR3 is CASGPREYQETQYF. CDR3 nucleotide sequence: TGCGCCAGTGGCCCGCGGGAGTACCAAGAGACCCAGTACTTC. The V call is TRBV5-1, the J call TRBJ2-5; 7 bases map to TRBD2. This CDR3 has 14 residues. J was trimmed by 0 bases and V by 8 bases; bases with no gene match: 7. From germline, CDR1 is SGHRS and CDR2 YFSETQ.